This record covers a single TCR beta chain. These data come from a study of identical twins. Germline assignment: CDR1 SGHRS and CDR2 YFSETQ. After removal of 1 base from V and 0 bases from J, the junction contained 10 bases not matched to a gene. This CDR3 contains 19 residues. TCRdb itself ran the 5' RACE reads through MiXCR, one entry per CDR3 protein. The table shows about 530,000 distinct CDR3 sequences, with around 24% occurring only once. These same records also appear under a second study, on yellow fever vaccine responses in identical twins.

This receptor was identified in a woman aged 18-30 years in good health. Sequenced input: CD4+ T cells sorted from blood. This chain links TRBV5-1 with TRBJ2-6, with 7 bases aligning to TRBD2. This chain's CDR3 is CASSLRASGESSGANVLTF. CDR3 nucleotides: TGCGCCAGCAGCTTGCGGGCTAGCGGAGAAAGCTCTGGGGCCAACGTCCTGACTTTC.